The 28 T cell receptor beta chains given below trace back to one sample, sequenced in a study of blood T cell repertoires in COVID-19. Measured with immunoSEQ multiplex PCR; TCRdb has only the in-frame clones, and not every one. The sample has 100,000 to 150,000 clones, about 83% seen once. Material for sequencing was peripheral blood. These receptors all come from a human donor in a cohort sampled during active COVID-19.

CDR3 amino acids: CATSDSLAGAGGPSTDTQYF. The DNA of the CDR3 is TGTGCCACCAGTGATTCACTAGCGGGAGCGGGGGGGCCTAGCACAGATACGCAGTATTTT. V is TRBV24-1 and J is TRBJ2-3, with 11 nucleotides matching TRBD2. CDR1 is KGHDR, CDR2 SFDVKD, per germline. Trimming took 2 bases from V and 0 from J; bases not matched to a gene: 12. The CDR3 consists of 20 residues.

The CDR3: CASSQDRLYEQYF. The CDR3 DNA follows: TGTGCCAGCAGCCAGGACAGGCTCTACGAGCAGTACTTC. This chain links TRBV7-2 with TRBJ2-7; 7 bases match TRBD1. Germline V CDR1 and CDR2: SGHTA, FQGNSA. The CDR3 sequence is 13 residues long. V was pared by 5 bases and J by 3 bases, with 4 bases of the junction left unmatched.

This sequence joins TRBV7-6 and TRBJ2-7; weak D call: TRBD1 (5 bases). Trimming cost V 2 bases and J 3 bases, with 20 bases left between them. This CDR3 contains 17 residues. CDR1 SGHVS and CDR2 FNYEAQ come from the germline V gene. The CDR3 loop reads CASSLSPGTGAYYEQYF. The CDR3 coding sequence is TGTGCCAGCAGCTTATCCCCCGGAACAGGAGCCTACTACGAGCAGTACTTC.

This clone was observed a few times. The chain links TRBV3-1 (or the pseudogene TRBV3-2) to TRBJ1-2; D is possibly TRBD1 (5 bases). In germline, CDR1 is LGHDT, CDR2 YNNKEL (reference sequence). CDR3 length: 15 residues. Trimming removed 0 bases at V and 4 bases at J, with 12 bases between. The CDR3 coding sequence is TGTGCCAGCAGCCAAGATGTAGGGGCAGCCTATGGCTACACCTTC. The encoded protein is CASSQDVGAAYGYTF.

The CDR3 coding sequence is TGTGCCAGCAGCTTAAGGCGGGAAGGGAATGAGCAGTTCTTC. It is translated as CASSLRREGNEQFF. The chain combines TRBV7-3 with TRBJ2-1, with D tentatively TRBD2 (6 bases). This CDR3 has 14 amino acids. Looked up from germline, CDR1 is SGHTA and CDR2 is FQGTGA. Trimming pared 1 base from V and 7 bases from J, leaving 11 bases between.

The genes are TRBV2 and TRBJ1-2; TRBD1 matches 10 bases. This CDR3 spans 14 amino acids. Looked up from germline, CDR1 is SNHLY and CDR2 is FYNNEI. With 5 bases clipped from V and 8 bases from J, the junction kept 8 bases outside the gene matches. The CDR3 spells CASSRDRGNYGYTF. In DNA form, the CDR3 reads TGTGCCAGCAGTCGGGACAGGGGTAATTACGGCTACACCTTC.

CDR3 nucleotides: TGTGCCAGCAGTCAGGGGGGTCAGGATGAAAAACTGTTTTTT. It encodes CASSQGGQDEKLFF. The chain joins TRBV28 to TRBJ1-4; TRBD1 matches 7 bases. CDR1 and CDR2 from the germline V gene are MDHEN and SYDVKM. V dropped 5 bases and J dropped 6; count of bases not matched to a gene: 6. The CDR3 has 14 residues.

This clone came up many times. This chain uses TRBV27 with TRBJ1-6, with D unresolved. V was cut by 2 bases and J by 7 bases, with 12 bases left in between. Looked up from germline, CDR1 is MNHEY and CDR2 is SMNVEV (reference sequence). The CDR3 runs to 15 residues. For the CDR3, the DNA is TGTGCCAGCAGTTTAGGTACAGCACCCAATTCACCCCTCCACTTT. It codes for CASSLGTAPNSPLHF.

The gene calls are TRBV4-3 and TRBJ2-1; a possible D gene is TRBD2 (7 bases). CDR1 and CDR2 (germline): LGHNA, YSLEER. Trimming pared 5 bases from V and 10 bases from J, leaving 15 bases between. This CDR3 contains 13 residues. CDR3 bases: TGCGCCAGCAGCGAAGGGGGGGGCTGGGAGCAGTTCTTC. Its protein is CASSEGGGWEQFF.

This chain's CDR3 is CASQPRTGGYNSPLHF. Written as DNA, the CDR3 is TGTGCCAGTCAACCTCGGACAGGCGGGTATAATTCACCCCTCCACTTT. J is TRBJ1-6 and V is TRBV19, with TRBD1 matching over 7 bases. From germline, CDR1 is LNHDA and CDR2 SQIVND (reference sequence). The length of the CDR3 is 16 residues. V gave up 8 bases and J gave up 4 bases; unmatched junction bases: 11.

The chain links TRBV7-3 to TRBJ2-5; a weak D match, TRBD1 (5 bases). V dropped 0 bases and J dropped 4 bases, with 9 bases sitting between them. The CDR3 is 14 residues long. CDR1 is SGHTA and CDR2 is FQGTGA in the germline V gene. Here the CDR3 reads CASSLTGLTETQYF. For the CDR3, the DNA is TGTGCCAGCAGCTTAACGGGGCTGACAGAGACCCAGTACTTC.

This clone has only one observation. The V gene is TRBV27, the J gene TRBJ2-3; D is possibly TRBD2 (6 bases). The germline V gene has CDR1 MNHEY and CDR2 SMNVEV (reference sequence). This CDR3 has 16 residues. Trimming removed 6 bases at V and 1 base at J, with 17 bases between. CDR3 residues: CASRKQAPGGTDTQYF. CDR3 coding DNA: TGTGCCAGCAGGAAACAGGCCCCGGGGGGCACAGATACGCAGTATTTT.

This chain connects TRBV12-5 to TRBJ2-1; TRBD2 matches 9 bases. Germline assignment: CDR1 LGHNT and CDR2 FRNRAP. V lost 5 bases to trimming and J lost 4 bases; unmatched junction nucleotides: 12. CDR3 length: 17 amino acids. The DNA for the CDR3 is TGTGCTAGTGGTACCCCCACTAGCGGGTCTGTATACAATGAGCAGTTCTTC. Translation gives CASGTPTSGSVYNEQFF. Full variable domain (outside the CDR3, taken from reference TRBV12-5 and TRBJ2-1): DARVTQTPRHKVTEMGQEVTMRCQPILGHNTVFWYRQTMMQGLELLAYFRNRAPLDDSGMPKDRFSAEMPDATLATLKIQPSEPRDSAVYFCASGTPTSGSVYNEQFFGPGTRLTVL.

This chain connects TRBV5-1 to TRBJ2-1; D is perhaps TRBD2 (6 bases). Germline V CDR1 and CDR2: SGHRS, YFSETQ. This CDR3 comprises 15 residues. V lost 2 bases to trimming and J lost 0 bases, with 9 bases between them. The CDR3 DNA reads as TGCGCCAGCAGCTTTAGCGGAGTCTCCTACAATGAGCAGTTCTTC. Its translation: CASSFSGVSYNEQFF.

The V and J genes are TRBV6-6 and TRBJ1-2; unclear D gene. Looked up from germline, CDR1 is MNHNY and CDR2 is SVGAGI (reference sequence). V lost 8 bases, J lost 4 bases, and 11 bases lay in between. The CDR3 has 12 amino acids. The CDR3 is CASSRIIYGYTF. Written as DNA, the CDR3 is TGTGCCAGCTCTAGAATAATCTATGGCTACACCTTC.

The rearrangement uses TRBV5-5 and TRBJ1-4; D is undetermined. The V end was cut by 4 bases, the J end by 5 bases, with 18 bases between. CDR1 SGHKS and CDR2 YYEKEE come from the germline V gene (reference sequence). There are 16 residues in the CDR3. In nucleotides, the CDR3 is TGTGCCAGCAGCCCATTACCCGGTTCTCGGAATGAAAAACTGTTTTTT. Amino acids: CASSPLPGSRNEKLFF.

V usage is TRBV4-3 and J usage is TRBJ1-2; D call uncertain. The V end lost 3 bases, the J end lost 4 bases, and 12 bases lay between the germline ends. The germline gives CDR1 LGHNA, CDR2 YSLEER. The CDR3 totals 14 residues. CDR3 DNA sequence: TGCGCCAGCAGCCAGGCGACTGGTCTCTATGGCTACACCTTC. Protein sequence: CASSQATGLYGYTF.

The rearrangement joins TRBV7-2 to TRBJ1-5; TRBD1 agrees at 7 bases. Germline V gene lookup returns CDR1 SGHTA and CDR2 FQGNSA. V dropped 4 bases and J dropped 0; count of bases not matched to a gene: 6. The CDR3 is 16 amino acids. The CDR3 coding sequence is TGTGCCAGCAGCTCAATGACAGGGAATAGCAATCAGCCCCAGCATTTT. This encodes CASSSMTGNSNQPQHF.

The V call is TRBV19, the J call TRBJ2-1; possibly TRBD2 for D (5 bases). Between the trimmed V and J ends, which lost 4 bases and 0 bases, there was a span of 10 bases. This CDR3 comprises 15 residues. The germline V gene encodes CDR1 LNHDA and CDR2 SQIVND (reference sequence). The CDR3 coding sequence is TGTGCCAGTAGTAGCCAGCGGAGCTCCTACAATGAGCAGTTCTTC. This codes for CASSSQRSSYNEQFF.

V gene TRBV6-5 combines with J gene TRBJ2-3; possible D gene TRBD2, 5 bases. Between the trimmed V and J ends, which lost 6 bases and 1 base, there was a span of 11 bases. Germline lookup yields CDR1 MNHEY and CDR2 SVGAGI. This CDR3 has 14 amino acids. The CDR3 reads CASRDGGRTDTQYF. The CDR3 DNA follows: TGTGCCAGCAGGGACGGAGGACGCACAGATACGCAGTATTTT.

This chain connects TRBV9 to TRBJ1-4; 8 bases align to TRBD1. The trim removed 0 bases at V and 3 bases at J, leaving 7 bases unmatched. The CDR3 contains 17 residues. Germline values: CDR1 SGDLS, CDR2 YYNGEE. This CDR3 is CASSVGAGGPSNEKLFF. CDR3 DNA: TGTGCCAGCAGCGTAGGGGCAGGGGGCCCTTCTAATGAAAAACTGTTTTTT.

This rearrangement joins TRBV29-1 to TRBJ1-1, with D perhaps TRBD1 (6 bases). The CDR3 length is 12 residues. The V gene's germline CDR1 is SQVTM and CDR2 ANQGSEA. Trimming shortened V by 4 bases and J by 1 base, and 7 bases separated the two germline ends. The CDR3 DNA is TGCAGCGTTGCAGGGGAGAACACTGAAGCTTTCTTT. Translating gives CSVAGENTEAFF. Complete variable domain (other parts from reference TRBV29-1 and TRBJ1-1): SAVISQKPSRDICQRGTSLTIQCQVDSQVTMMFWYRQQPGQSLTLIATANQGSEATYESGFVIDKFPISRPNLTFSTLTVSNMSPEDSSIYLCSVAGENTEAFFGQGTRLTVV.

As regards this clone: Other DNA sequences in the sample encode the same CDR3. The gene calls are TRBV6-6 and TRBJ1-2, with 10 bases fitting TRBD1. The CDR3 contains 15 residues. The germline CDR1 and CDR2 sequences are MNHNY and SVGAGI (reference sequence). The ends lost 6 bases at V and 0 bases at J; junction bases unmatched: 4. The CDR3: CASRPGQGANYGYTF. The CDR3 bases are TGTGCCAGCAGGCCCGGACAGGGGGCTAACTATGGCTACACCTTC.

J is TRBJ1-1 and V is TRBV20-1; D is unresolved. V dropped 3 bases and J dropped 5 bases, with 10 bases sitting between them. Germline lookup yields CDR1 DFQATT and CDR2 SNEGSKA (reference sequence). The CDR3 sequence is 12 residues long. For the CDR3, the DNA is TGCAGTGCTAGTTTAACGGGAACTGAAGCTTTCTTT. Protein sequence: CSASLTGTEAFF.

The chain employs TRBV5-1 and TRBJ2-3; D not certain. Germline CDR1 and CDR2: SGHRS and YFSETQ. The CDR3 sequence is 12 residues long. V was pared by 4 bases and J by 6 bases, with 9 bases between. The CDR3 sequence: CASSPTTDTQYF. CDR3 sequence (DNA): TGCGCCAGCAGCCCAACAACGGATACGCAGTATTTT. The full variable domain, in which reference TRBV5-1 and TRBJ2-3 provide the parts outside the CDR3, is KAGVTQTPRYLIKTRGQQVTLSCSPISGHRSVSWYQQTPGQGLQFLFEYFSETQRNKGNFPGRFSGRQFSNSRSEMNVSTLELGDSALYLCASSPTTDTQYFGPGTRLTVL.

The rearrangement joins TRBV10-3 to TRBJ2-7, with D possibly TRBD1 on 5 matching bases. V was shortened by 2 bases and J by 0 bases, with 8 bases between the two germline ends. Germline V CDR1 and CDR2: ENHRY, SYGVKD. This CDR3 comprises 14 residues. The CDR3 sequence is CAISEVDSSYEQYF. DNA for the CDR3: TGTGCCATCAGTGAGGTTGACAGCTCCTACGAGCAGTACTTC.

This clone was detected a few times. This chain uses TRBV4-1 with TRBJ2-7, with 8 bases fitting TRBD1. Unmatched junction bases numbered 12, after V lost 5 bases and J lost 6 bases. This CDR3 region has 15 residues. Germline values: CDR1 MGHRA, CDR2 YSYEKL. The DNA of the CDR3 is TGCGCCAGCAGCAAACAAGGACAGGGTCGGGGCGAGCAGTACTTC. This translates into CASSKQGQGRGEQYF.

The chain links TRBV12-5 to TRBJ2-7; TRBD2 matches at 12 bases. CDR1 is LGHNT, CDR2 FRNRAP, per germline. V gave up 2 bases and J gave up 4 bases; unmatched junction bases: 9. The CDR3 consists of 17 residues. The CDR3 reads CASGLSSGRVSGYEQYF. DNA of the CDR3: TGTGCTAGTGGTTTGTCTAGCGGGAGGGTAAGCGGGTACGAGCAGTACTTC.